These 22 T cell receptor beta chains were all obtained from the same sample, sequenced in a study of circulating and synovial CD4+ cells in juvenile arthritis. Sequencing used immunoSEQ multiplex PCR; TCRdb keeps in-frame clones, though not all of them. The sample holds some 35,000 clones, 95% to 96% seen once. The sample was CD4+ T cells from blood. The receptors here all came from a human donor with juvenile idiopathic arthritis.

CDR3 in DNA: TGTGCCAGCAGTTTAGGGGGGGAGCTTAGAGATAACTATGGCTACACCTTC. This sequence encodes CASSLGGELRDNYGYTF. The rearrangement joins TRBV28 to TRBJ1-2; a possible D gene is TRBD1 (5 bases). Between the trimmed V and J ends, which lost 2 bases and 1 base, there was a span of 17 bases. This CDR3 region has 17 residues. CDR1 and CDR2 from the germline V gene are MDHEN and SYDVKM.

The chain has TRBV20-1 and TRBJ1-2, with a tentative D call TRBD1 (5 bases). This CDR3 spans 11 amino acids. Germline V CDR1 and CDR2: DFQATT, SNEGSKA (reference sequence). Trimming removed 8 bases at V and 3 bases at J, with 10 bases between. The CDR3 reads CSPQGDYGYTF. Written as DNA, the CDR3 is TGCAGTCCTCAGGGTGACTATGGCTACACCTTC.

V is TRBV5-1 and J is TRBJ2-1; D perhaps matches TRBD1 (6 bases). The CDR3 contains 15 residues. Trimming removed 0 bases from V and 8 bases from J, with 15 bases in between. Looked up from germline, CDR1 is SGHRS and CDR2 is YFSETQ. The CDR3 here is CASSLGQGIRDEQFF. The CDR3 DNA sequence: TGCGCCAGCAGCTTGGGTCAGGGGATCCGAGATGAGCAGTTCTTC.

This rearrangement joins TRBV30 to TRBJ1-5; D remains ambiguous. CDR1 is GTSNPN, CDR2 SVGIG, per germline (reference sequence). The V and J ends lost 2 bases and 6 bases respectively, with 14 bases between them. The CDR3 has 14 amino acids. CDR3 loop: CAWSPPNSGQPQHF. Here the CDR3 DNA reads TGTGCCTGGAGTCCACCTAACAGCGGTCAGCCCCAGCATTTT. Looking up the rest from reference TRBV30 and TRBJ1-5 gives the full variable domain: SQTIHQWPATLVQPVGSPLSLECTVEGTSNPNLYWYRQAAGRGLQLLFYSVGIGQISSEVPQNLSASRPQDRQFILSSKKLLLSDSGFYLCAWSPPNSGQPQHFGDGTRLSIL.

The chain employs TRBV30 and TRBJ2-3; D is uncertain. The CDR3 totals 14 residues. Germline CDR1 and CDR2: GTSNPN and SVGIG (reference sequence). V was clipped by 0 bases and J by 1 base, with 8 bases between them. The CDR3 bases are TGTGCCTGGAGTGTACGCGGCGGCACAGATACGCAGTATTTT. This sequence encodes CAWSVRGGTDTQYF.

The CDR3 DNA sequence: TGTGCCAGCGCCACGTCCAGGGGTTCTGGAAACACCATATATTTT. This encodes CASATSRGSGNTIYF. The chain is built from TRBV7-6 and TRBJ1-3; weak D call: TRBD1 (6 bases). The CDR3 has 15 amino acids. Germline assignment: CDR1 SGHVS and CDR2 FNYEAQ. V shed 8 bases and J shed 1 base, with 15 bases lying between them.

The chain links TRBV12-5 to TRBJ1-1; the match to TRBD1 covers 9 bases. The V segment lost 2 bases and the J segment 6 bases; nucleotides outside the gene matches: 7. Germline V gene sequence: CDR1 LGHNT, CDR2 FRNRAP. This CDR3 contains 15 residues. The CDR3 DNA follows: TGTGCTAGTGGTTTGTCCACACAGGGGGCACCTGAAGCTTTCTTT. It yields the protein CASGLSTQGAPEAFF.

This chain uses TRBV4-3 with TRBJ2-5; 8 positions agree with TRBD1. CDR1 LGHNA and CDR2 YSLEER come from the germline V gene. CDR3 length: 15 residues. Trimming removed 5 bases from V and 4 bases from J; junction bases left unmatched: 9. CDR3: CASSEGAGQGETQYF. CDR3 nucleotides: TGCGCCAGCAGCGAAGGGGCAGGACAGGGAGAGACCCAGTACTTC.

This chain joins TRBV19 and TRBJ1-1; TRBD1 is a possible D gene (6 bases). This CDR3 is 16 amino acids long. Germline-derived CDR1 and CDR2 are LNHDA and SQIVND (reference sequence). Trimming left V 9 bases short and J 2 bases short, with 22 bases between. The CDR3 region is CASSRTAGATNTEAFF. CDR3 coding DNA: TGTGCCAGCTCGCGGACTGCGGGGGCAACTAACACTGAAGCTTTCTTT.

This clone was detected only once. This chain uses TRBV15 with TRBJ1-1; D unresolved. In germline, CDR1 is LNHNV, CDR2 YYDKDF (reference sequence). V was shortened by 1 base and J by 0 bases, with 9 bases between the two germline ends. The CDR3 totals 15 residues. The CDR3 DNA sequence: TGTGCCACCAGCAGAGTGCGGGGTGTGAACACTGAAGCTTTCTTT. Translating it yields CATSRVRGVNTEAFF.

CDR3 coding DNA: TGTGCCAGCTCATTCGGACAGGGAGACTATGGCTACACCTTC. This sequence encodes CASSFGQGDYGYTF. The chain uses TRBV18 and TRBJ1-2; TRBD1 matches at 8 bases. CDR1 and CDR2 from the germline V gene are KGHSH and LQKENI. The CDR3 is 14 amino acids. Germline trimming cut 5 bases from V and 3 bases from J; bases unmatched to any gene: 5.

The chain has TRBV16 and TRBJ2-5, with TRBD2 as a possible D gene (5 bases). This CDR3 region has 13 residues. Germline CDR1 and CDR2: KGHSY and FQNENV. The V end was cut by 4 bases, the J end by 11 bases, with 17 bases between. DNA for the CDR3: TGTGCCAGCAGCCCTCGGCCAAACGGGGAGCAGTACTTC. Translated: CASSPRPNGEQYF.

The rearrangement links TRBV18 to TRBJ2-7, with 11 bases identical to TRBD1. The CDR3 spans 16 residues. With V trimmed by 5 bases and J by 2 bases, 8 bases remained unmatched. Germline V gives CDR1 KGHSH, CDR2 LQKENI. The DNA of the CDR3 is TGTGCCAGCTCATCCCTACCGGGACAGGGGGCCTACGAGCAGTACTTC. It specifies CASSSLPGQGAYEQYF.

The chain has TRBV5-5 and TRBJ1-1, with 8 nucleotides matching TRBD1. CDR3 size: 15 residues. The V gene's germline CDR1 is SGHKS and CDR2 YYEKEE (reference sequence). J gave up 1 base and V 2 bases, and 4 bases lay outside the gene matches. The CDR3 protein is CASSFSGTGNTEAFF. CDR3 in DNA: TGTGCCAGCAGCTTCTCAGGGACAGGGAACACTGAAGCTTTCTTT.

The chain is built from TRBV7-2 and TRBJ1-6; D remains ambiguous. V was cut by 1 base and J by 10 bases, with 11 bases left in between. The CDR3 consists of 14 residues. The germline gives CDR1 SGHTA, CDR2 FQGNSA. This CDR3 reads CASSLVVSSSPLHF. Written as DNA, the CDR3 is TGTGCCAGCAGCTTAGTAGTCAGTAGCTCACCCCTCCACTTT.

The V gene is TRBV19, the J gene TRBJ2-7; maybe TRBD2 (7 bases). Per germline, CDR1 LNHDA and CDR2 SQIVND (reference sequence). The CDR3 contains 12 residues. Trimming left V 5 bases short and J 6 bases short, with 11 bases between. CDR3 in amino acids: CASSEGEGEQYF. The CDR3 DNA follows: TGTGCCAGTAGTGAGGGGGAGGGCGAGCAGTACTTC.

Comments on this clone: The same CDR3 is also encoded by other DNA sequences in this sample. CDR3: CASSPQASSYNSPLHF. CDR3 nucleotide sequence: TGTGCCAGCAGCCCACAGGCGAGCTCCTATAATTCACCCCTCCACTTT. This chain uses TRBV4-2 with TRBJ1-6; D perhaps matches TRBD1 (5 bases). Germline lookup yields CDR1 LGHNA and CDR2 YNFKEQ. Trimming cost V 4 bases and J 0 bases, with 10 bases left between them. This CDR3 has 16 residues.

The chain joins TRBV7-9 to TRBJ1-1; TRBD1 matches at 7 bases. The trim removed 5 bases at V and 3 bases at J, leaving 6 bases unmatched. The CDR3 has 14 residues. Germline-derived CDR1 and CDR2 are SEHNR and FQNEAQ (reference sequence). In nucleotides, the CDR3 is TGTGCCAGCAGCGCTGGGGACAGCGACACTGAAGCTTTCTTT. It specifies CASSAGDSDTEAFF.

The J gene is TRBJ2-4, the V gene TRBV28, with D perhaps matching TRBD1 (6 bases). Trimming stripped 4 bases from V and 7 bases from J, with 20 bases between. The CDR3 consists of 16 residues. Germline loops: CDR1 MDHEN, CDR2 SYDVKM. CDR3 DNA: TGTGCCAGCAGTTCAGTCCCCGGATCCCAGGGGAACATTCAGTACTTC. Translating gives CASSSVPGSQGNIQYF.

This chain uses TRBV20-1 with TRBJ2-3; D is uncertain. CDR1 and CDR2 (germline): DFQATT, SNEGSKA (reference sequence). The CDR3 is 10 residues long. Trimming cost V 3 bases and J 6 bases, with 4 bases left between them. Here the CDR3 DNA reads TGCAGTGCTAGTCGTGATACGCAGTATTTT. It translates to CSASRDTQYF.

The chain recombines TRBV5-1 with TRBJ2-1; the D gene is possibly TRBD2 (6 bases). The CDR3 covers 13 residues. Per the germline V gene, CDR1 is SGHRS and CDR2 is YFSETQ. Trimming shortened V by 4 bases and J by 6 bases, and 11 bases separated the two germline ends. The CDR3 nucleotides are TGCGCCAGCAGCCCGGCGGGGCGCAATGAGCAGTTCTTC. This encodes CASSPAGRNEQFF.

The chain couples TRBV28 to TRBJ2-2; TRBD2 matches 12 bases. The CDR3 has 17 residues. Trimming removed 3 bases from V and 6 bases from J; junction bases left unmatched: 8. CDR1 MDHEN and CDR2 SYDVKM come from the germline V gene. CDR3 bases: TGTGCCAGCAGTTTTCGACTAGCGGGAGAACCGTCCGGGGAGCTGTTTTTT. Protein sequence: CASSFRLAGEPSGELFF.